These T cell receptor beta chains were read from a single sample in a study of cytomegalovirus exposure and HLA in healthy donors. Here immunoSEQ multiplex PCR was the method, and the copy in TCRdb shows in-frame clones only, minus some. Of approximately 97,000 clones in the sample, approximately 71% were seen once. Specimen: PBMCs. The receptors were gathered from a male donor in good health and CMV-seropositive. CDR3s include the opening cysteine and the closing phenylalanine or tryptophan. A D gene is named only where the DNA matches it firmly. For some rows the clone size is stated as once, few or many, or as a class when expanded; others skip it.

>NA|TRBD2|TRBJ2-1|15|TRBV27
TGTGCCAGCAGGAGGTTGACTAGCGGGAGGAATGAGCAGTTCTTC
CASRRLTSGRNEQFF
>NA|NA|TRBJ2-7|15|TRBV28
TGTGCCAGCAGCCTCCACGGGAGTCTTGGCTACGAGCAGTACTTC
CASSLHGSLGYEQYF
>NA|TRBD1|TRBJ1-2|13|TRBV30
TGTGCCTGGAGGAATCCGGGACAGGGGGTCTACACCTTC
CAWRNPGQGVYTF
>NA|TRBD2|TRBJ2-5|15|TRBV11-3
TGTGCCAGCCATGTCCCTAGCGGGGAAGAAGAGACCCAGTACTTC
CASHVPSGEEETQYF
>NA|TRBD2|TRBJ2-7|14|TRBV23-1
TGCGCCGGTATAGGCGGGAGGGCCGGCTACGAGCAGTACTTC
CAGIGGRAGYEQYF
>NA|TRBD1|TRBJ1-2|14|TRBV28
TGTGCCAGCAGTTTGGACAGGGGGGTCTATGGCTACACCTTC
CASSLDRGVYGYTF
>NA|TRBD2|TRBJ2-7|17|TRBV4-3
TGCGCCAGCAGCCAAGGTATCCGGCTAGCGGGCACCTACGAGCAGTACTTC
CASSQGIRLAGTYEQYF
>few|NA|TRBJ2-1|11|TRBV29-1
TGCAGCGTTCTTCGGGGAAATGAGCAGTTCTTC
CSVLRGNEQFF
>NA|TRBD1|TRBJ1-1|14|TRBV4-2
TGTGCCAGCAGCCCGGGACAGGGTGGCACTGAAGCTTTCTTT
CASSPGQGGTEAFF
>NA|TRBD2|TRBJ2-5|15|TRBV5-1
TGCGCCAGCAGCTTCTTAGCGGGAGGGGGCGAGACCCAGTACTTC
CASSFLAGGGETQYF
>NA|TRBD1|TRBJ1-1|18|TRBV19
TGTGCCAGTAGTATGGGGCCCCGACAGGGGGCGGTGAACACTGAAGCTTTCTTT
CASSMGPRQGAVNTEAFF
>NA|NA|TRBJ2-1|14|TRBV11-3
TGTGCCAGCAGCCCCGGTGCTAGCGAGAATGAGCAGTTCTTC
CASSPGASENEQFF
>once|TRBD1|TRBJ2-1|16|TRBV6-5
TGTGCCAGCAGTTACGACACAGGGGGAAACGGCAATGAGCAGTTCTTC
CASSYDTGGNGNEQFF
>NA|NA|TRBJ2-7|17|TRBV5-1
TGCGCCAGCAGCCCTCGCCCCGTGGAGGGTCTGGACTACGAGCAGTACTTC
CASSPRPVEGLDYEQYF
>NA|NA|TRBJ1-1|14|TRBV5-1
TGCGCCAGCAGCTTGTCAGGGATCCACACTGAAGCTTTCTTT
CASSLSGIHTEAFF
>NA|TRBD2|TRBJ2-5|16|TRBV5-1
TGCGCCAGCAGCTTGGGACTAGCGGGATGGGAAGAGACCCAGTACTTC
CASSLGLAGWEETQYF
>once|NA|TRBJ2-1|14|TRBV7-3
TGTGCCAGCAGCACCCCGGGAAAAGACAATGAGCAGTTCTTC
CASSTPGKDNEQFF
>NA|NA|TRBJ1-1|14|TRBV4-2
TGTGCCAGCAGCCCTGACAGGTCCAACACTGAAGCTTTCTTT
CASSPDRSNTEAFF
>few|NA|TRBJ2-7|13|TRBV6-1
TGTGCCAGCACCCTATCCCAGGGAGGCGAGCAGTACTTC
CASTLSQGGEQYF
>NA|TRBD1|TRBJ2-2|16|TRBV7-9
TGTGCCAGCAGCGACGGACAGGGCCCGAACACCGGGGAGCTGTTTTTT
CASSDGQGPNTGELFF
>NA|NA|TRBJ1-6|14|TRBV27
TGTGCCAGCAAATATAGCTCCTATAATTCACCCCTCCACTTT
CASKYSSYNSPLHF
>NA|TRBD1|TRBJ2-3|15|TRBV5-4
TGTGCCAGCAGCTCTCGGACAGGGGGCACAGATACGCAGTATTTT
CASSSRTGGTDTQYF
>NA|NA|TRBJ2-7|15|TRBV28
TGTGCCACCATTAGGGGGGGGGCCTTATCCTACGAGCAGTACTTC
CATIRGGALSYEQYF
>NA|NA|TRBJ2-7|13|TRBV6-5
TGTGCCAGCTCCGCGACGGGGACCTACGAGCAGTACTTC
CASSATGTYEQYF
>once|NA|TRBJ2-6|15|TRBV5-5
TGTGCCAGCAGCTTGGTCGATGGTGGGGCCAACGGCCTGACTTTC
CASSLVDGGANGLTF
>NA|NA|TRBJ1-4|17|TRBV7-2
TGTGCCAGCAGCGCCGCACCGAGGGTTAAGACTAATGAAAAACTGTTTTTT
CASSAAPRVKTNEKLFF
>NA|NA|TRBJ2-7|13|TRBV19
TGTGCCAGTAGTATAGGCACAGGTGGCGAGCAGTACTTC
CASSIGTGGEQYF
>NA|TRBD2|TRBJ2-3|16|TRBV4-1
TGCGCCAGCAGCACCCCTAGCGGGAGAGACACAGATACGCAGTATTTT
CASSTPSGRDTDTQYF
>NA|TRBD1|TRBJ2-1|15|TRBV4-2
TGTGCCAGCAGCCGAGGACAGGGCGACTACAATGAGCAGTTCTTC
CASSRGQGDYNEQFF
>NA|NA|TRBJ1-1|14|TRBV5-4
TGTGCCAGCAGCCTATACAGGGCGAACACTGAAGCTTTCTTT
CASSLYRANTEAFF
>NA|TRBD2|TRBJ2-7|15|TRBV5-4
TGTGCCAGCAGCTCCCCAGCGGGAGATAGGAACGAGCAGTACTTC
CASSSPAGDRNEQYF
>NA|TRBD2|TRBJ2-7|16|TRBV10-3
TGTGCCATCAGTGCCAGACTAGCGTCTAGCTCCTACGAGCAGTACTTC
CAISARLASSSYEQYF
>NA|NA|TRBJ1-1|11|TRBV30
TGTGCCTGGAGTAATGGGCCTGAAGCTTTCTTT
CAWSNGPEAFF
>few|TRBD1|TRBJ2-7|14|TRBV19
TGTGCCAGTAGTAGCGACAGGGGACCCTACGAGCAGTACTTC
CASSSDRGPYEQYF
>NA|TRBD1|TRBJ2-2|13|TRBV10-2
TGCGCCAGCAGTGGACAGGGGATCGGGGAGCTGTTTTTT
CASSGQGIGELFF
>NA|TRBD2|TRBJ2-7|14|TRBV7-3
TGTGCCAGCAGCCCTCCCCGCACCTCTAGCGGGAGAAAGTTC
CASSPPRTSSGRKF
>NA|TRBD2|TRBJ2-2|13|TRBV29-1
TGCAGCGTTGAACGCGGGGGCACCGGGGAGCTGTTTTTT
CSVERGGTGELFF
>NA|NA|TRBJ2-1|15|TRBV7-3
TGTGCCAGCAGCTTATCGGGGAGCTCCTACAATGAGCAGTTCTTC
CASSLSGSSYNEQFF
>NA|TRBD1|TRBJ2-5|16|TRBV11-2
TGTGCCAGCAGCCCGAGGAGGACAGGGTTGCAAGAGACCCAGTACTTC
CASSPRRTGLQETQYF
>NA|TRBD2|TRBJ2-1|16|TRBV11-3
TGTGCCAGCAGCGCTGCCGGGACTAGCGGGAGGAATGAGCAGTTCTTC
CASSAAGTSGRNEQFF
>NA|TRBD2|TRBJ2-7|15|TRBV5-4
TGTGCCAGCAGCGGGGGGGGAAGAGAGGTCGGCGAGCAGTACTTC
CASSGGGREVGEQYF
>NA|NA|TRBJ2-7|14|TRBV27
TGTGCCAGCAGTTTAGGGAGCCGAAACTACGAGCAGTACTTC
CASSLGSRNYEQYF
>NA|NA|TRBJ1-1|15|TRBV27
TGTGCCAGCAGTAGAAACAGGGATACGAACACTGAAGCTTTCTTT
CASSRNRDTNTEAFF
>NA|TRBD2|TRBJ2-1|16|TRBV19
TGTGCCAGTAGTAGGAATAGCGGGGGGGGTTTGGATGAGCAGTTCTTC
CASSRNSGGGLDEQFF
>NA|TRBD1|TRBJ2-1|15|TRBV5-1
TGCGCCAGCAGCTTGGCCCCGGGACAGGGGTATGAGCAGTTCTTC
CASSLAPGQGYEQFF
>NA|NA|TRBJ1-5|12|TRBV21-1
TGTGCCAGCAGCAAACCTAACTTGCCCCAGCATTTT
CASSKPNLPQHF
>NA|TRBD1|TRBJ1-5|13|TRBV6-5
TGTGCCAGCAGTGGACAGGGTTATCAGCCCCAGCATTTT
CASSGQGYQPQHF
>NA|TRBD1|TRBJ2-3|15|TRBV18
TGTGCCAGCTCACCGCAGGGGGCGGGCACAGATACGCAGTATTTT
CASSPQGAGTDTQYF
>NA|TRBD1|TRBJ2-7|15|TRBV5-1
TGCGCCAGCAGCTTAAGAGGACAGGGACTCGGCGAGCAGTACTTC
CASSLRGQGLGEQYF
>NA|NA|TRBJ2-7|14|TRBV5-1
TGCGCCAGCAGCTTTAGGGGGGGGTCGTACGAGCAGTACTTC
CASSFRGGSYEQYF
>NA|TRBD1|TRBJ1-1|14|TRBV19
TGTGCCAGTAGGACAGGGGGCCTGAACACTGAAGCTTTCTTT
CASRTGGLNTEAFF
>few|NA|TRBJ2-1|17|TRBV7-2
TGTGCCAGCAGCTTAGAGAGCCAGGGGAGGGTTGGGAATGAGCAGTTCTTC
CASSLESQGRVGNEQFF
>NA|NA|TRBJ2-2|16|TRBV7-2
TGTGCCAGCAGCCGGACTCAGATCAGGTCCACCGGGGAGCTGTTTTTT
CASSRTQIRSTGELFF
>NA|NA|TRBJ2-7|14|TRBV4-1
TGCGCCAGCAGCCACAGGGACACCACATACGAGCAGTACTTC
CASSHRDTTYEQYF
>NA|NA|TRBJ2-7|15|TRBV5-1
TGCGCCAGCAGCCAAGAAGGGGCCCCATCCTACGAGCAGTACTTC
CASSQEGAPSYEQYF
>NA|TRBD1|TRBJ2-2|16|TRBV7-3
TGTGCCAGCAGCTTAACTGGGACAGGGAAAACCGGGGAGCTGTTTTTT
CASSLTGTGKTGELFF
>few|NA|TRBJ2-1|14|TRBV14
TGTGCCAGCAGCCAAGATTACTTTCCGGATGAGCAGTTCTTC
CASSQDYFPDEQFF